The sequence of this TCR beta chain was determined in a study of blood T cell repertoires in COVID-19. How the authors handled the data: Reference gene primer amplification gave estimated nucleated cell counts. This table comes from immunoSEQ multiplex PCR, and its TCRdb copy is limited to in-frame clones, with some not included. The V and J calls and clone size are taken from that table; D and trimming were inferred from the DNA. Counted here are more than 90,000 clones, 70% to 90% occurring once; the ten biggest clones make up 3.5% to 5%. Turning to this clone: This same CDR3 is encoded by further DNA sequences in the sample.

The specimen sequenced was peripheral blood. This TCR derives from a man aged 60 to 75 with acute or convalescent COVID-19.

The CDR3, as DNA: TGTGCCAGCAGCTTGCAGGGGAACACTGAAGCTTTCTTT. Residues: CASSLQGNTEAFF. The chain employs TRBV5-4 and TRBJ1-1, with D perhaps matching TRBD1 (5 bases). V dropped 1 base and J dropped 1 base, with 5 bases sitting between them. This CDR3 has 13 amino acids. CDR1 is SGHNT and CDR2 is YYREEE in the germline V gene (reference sequence).